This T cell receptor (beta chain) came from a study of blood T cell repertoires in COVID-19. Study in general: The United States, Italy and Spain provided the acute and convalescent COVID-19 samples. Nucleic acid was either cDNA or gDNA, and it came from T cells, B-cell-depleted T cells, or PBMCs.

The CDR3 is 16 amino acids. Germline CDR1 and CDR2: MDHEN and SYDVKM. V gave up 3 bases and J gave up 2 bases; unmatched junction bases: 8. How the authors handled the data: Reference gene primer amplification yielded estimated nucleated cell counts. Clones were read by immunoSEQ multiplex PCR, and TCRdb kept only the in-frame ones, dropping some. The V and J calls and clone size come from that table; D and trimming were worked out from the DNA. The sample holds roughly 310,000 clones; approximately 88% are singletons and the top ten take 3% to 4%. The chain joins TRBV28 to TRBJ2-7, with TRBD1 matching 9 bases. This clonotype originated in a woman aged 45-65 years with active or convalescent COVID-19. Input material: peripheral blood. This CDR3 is CASSLARTGVTYEQYF. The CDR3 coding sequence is TGTGCCAGCAGTTTGGCCCGGACAGGGGTAACCTACGAGCAGTACTTC. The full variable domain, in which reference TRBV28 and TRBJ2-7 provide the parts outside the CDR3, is DVKVTQSSRYLVKRTGEKVFLECVQDMDHENMFWYRQDPGLGLRLIYFSYDVKMKEKGDIPEGYSVSREKKERFSLILESASTNQTSMYLCASSLARTGVTYEQYFGPGTRLTVT.